The present T cell receptor beta chain was sequenced within a study of cytomegalovirus exposure and HLA in healthy donors. Looking at the study overall: The 95 million to 120 million unique TCR beta sequences, from around 200 million T cells, were found by an earlier analysis.

As regards this clone: Its antigen is still unknown.

Study-wide results and limits: With high specificity and sensitivity, the classifier reportedly diagnosed cytomegalovirus status.

V was trimmed by 4 bases and J by 9 bases, leaving 22 bases between them. The CDR3 spans 15 residues. The germline V gene encodes CDR1 SGHTA and CDR2 FQGNSA. Use of 60 Vbeta and 13 Jbeta primers characterized the PCR. Method: immunoSEQ multiplex PCR; TCRdb's copy keeps in-frame clones and lacks some. Here the sample spans 90,000 or so clones, more than 65% being singletons. The receptor's source is a woman aged 18-29 years in good health and CMV-seropositive. The gene calls are TRBV7-2 and TRBJ2-7; a possible D gene is TRBD1 (5 bases). The sample consisted of PBMCs. The DNA for the CDR3 is TGTGCCAGCAGCTACCTAGGGCAGGGTCGTCGCGGGCAGTACTTC. It translates to CASSYLGQGRRGQYF.